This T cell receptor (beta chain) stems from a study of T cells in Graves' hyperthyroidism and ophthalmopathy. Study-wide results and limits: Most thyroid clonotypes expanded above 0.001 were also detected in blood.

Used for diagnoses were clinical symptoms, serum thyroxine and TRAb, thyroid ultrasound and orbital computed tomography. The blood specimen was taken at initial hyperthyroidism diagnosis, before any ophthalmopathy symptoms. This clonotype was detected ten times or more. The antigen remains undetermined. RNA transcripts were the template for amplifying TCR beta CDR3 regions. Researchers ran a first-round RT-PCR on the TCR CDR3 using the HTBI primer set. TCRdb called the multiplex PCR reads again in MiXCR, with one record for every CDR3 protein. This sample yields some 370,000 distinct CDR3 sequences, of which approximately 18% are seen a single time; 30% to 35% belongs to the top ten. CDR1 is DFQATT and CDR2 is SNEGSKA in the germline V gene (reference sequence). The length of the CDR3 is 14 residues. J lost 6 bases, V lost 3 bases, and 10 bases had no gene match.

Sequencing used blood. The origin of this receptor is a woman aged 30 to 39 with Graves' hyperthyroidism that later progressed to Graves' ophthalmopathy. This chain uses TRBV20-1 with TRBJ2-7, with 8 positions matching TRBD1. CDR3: CSAREQGDVGEQYF. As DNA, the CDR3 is TGCAGTGCTAGGGAACAGGGGGATGTGGGCGAGCAGTACTTC.